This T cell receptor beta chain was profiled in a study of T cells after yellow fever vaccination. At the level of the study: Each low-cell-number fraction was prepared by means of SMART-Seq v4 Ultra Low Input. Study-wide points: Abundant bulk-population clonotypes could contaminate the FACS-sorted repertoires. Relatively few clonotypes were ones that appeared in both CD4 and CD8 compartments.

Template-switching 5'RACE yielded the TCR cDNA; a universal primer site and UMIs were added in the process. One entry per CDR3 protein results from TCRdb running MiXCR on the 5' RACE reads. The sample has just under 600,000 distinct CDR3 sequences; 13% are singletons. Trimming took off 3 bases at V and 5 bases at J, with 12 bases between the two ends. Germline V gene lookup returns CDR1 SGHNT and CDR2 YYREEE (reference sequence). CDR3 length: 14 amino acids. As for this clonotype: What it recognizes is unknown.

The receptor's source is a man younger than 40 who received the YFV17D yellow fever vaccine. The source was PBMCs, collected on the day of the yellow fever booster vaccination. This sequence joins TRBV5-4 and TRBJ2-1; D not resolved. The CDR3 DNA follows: TGTGCCAGCAGCTACTGGACGGAGCACAATGAGCAGTTCTTC. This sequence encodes CASSYWTEHNEQFF.